The rows below give T cell receptor beta chains drawn from one sample of a study of CD8+CD57+ T cells in acquired aplastic anemia. TCRdb re-called the reads through MiXCR, storing one row per CDR3 protein. This table holds about 180,000 distinct CDR3 sequences, roughly half found once. What was sequenced was sorted CD4+, CD8+, or CD8+CD57+ T cells (not recorded which) from PBMCs. The receptor set was obtained from a human donor with aplastic anemia. Each CDR3 is given with its conserved first and last residue. A D gene is named only where the DNA matches it firmly. Clone size, where shown, is once, few, many, or a class for clones that have expanded.

CDR3nt	CDR3aa	d_gene	v_gene	j_gene	abundance
TGTGCCACCAGCAGAAGAACCGGGGGAATTACGTCCTACGAGCAGTACTTC	CATSRRTGGITSYEQYF	.	TRBV15	TRBJ2-7	.
TGTGCCAGCAGCTTCCAGGACTCTGGAAACACCATATATTTT	CASSFQDSGNTIYF	.	TRBV11-2	TRBJ1-3	.
TGTGCCAGCAGTTCAGACAGGGGATGGACTGAAGCTTTCTTT	CASSSDRGWTEAFF	TRBD1	TRBV12-3/TRBV12-4	TRBJ1-1	.
TGCAGCGTTGGCTATGTGCAGGGGAATGGCTACACCTTC	CSVGYVQGNGYTF	.	TRBV29-1	TRBJ1-2	few
TGTGCCAGCAGTGGGGAGGCGGGGGGCTCCTACAATGAGCAGTTCTTC	CASSGEAGGSYNEQFF	TRBD2	TRBV9	TRBJ2-1	many
TGTGCCAGCAGCGTGACGCCAGATTCACCCCTCCACTTT	CASSVTPDSPLHF	.	TRBV5-4	TRBJ1-6	.
TGTGCCAGCAGCTTGGGGACAGGTCTGAACACTGAAGCTTTCTTT	CASSLGTGLNTEAFF	TRBD1	TRBV5-4	TRBJ1-1	many
TGTGCCACCAGTGACAGGGGGGGTGGACATGAGACCCAGTACTTC	CATSDRGGGHETQYF	.	TRBV24-1	TRBJ2-5	.
TGCAGCGTTGTAGAGTCGGGAACTAACTATGGCTACACCTTC	CSVVESGTNYGYTF	.	TRBV29-1	TRBJ1-2	few
TGTGCCAGTAGTACGGGGGTCGCTGAAGCTTTCTTT	CASSTGVAEAFF	.	TRBV19	TRBJ1-1	.
TGTGCCAGCAGCCCACCTCTGAGAAGTTACAACTATGGCTACACCTTC	CASSPPLRSYNYGYTF	.	TRBV13	TRBJ1-2	many
TGCAGTGCTAGCCCAGGCGTCACTGAAGCTTTCTTT	CSASPGVTEAFF	.	TRBV20-1	TRBJ1-1	many
TGCAGTGCCGCCGGACCCTCTGGAAACACCATATATTTT	CSAAGPSGNTIYF	.	TRBV20-1	TRBJ1-3	once
TGCAGCGTGACCTGGTCGGGGAAGGGCACTGAAGCTTTCTTT	CSVTWSGKGTEAFF	.	TRBV29-1	TRBJ1-1	many
TGCAGTGCTACCAGACAGGGGATAAACTCTGGAAACACCATATATTTT	CSATRQGINSGNTIYF	TRBD1	TRBV20-1	TRBJ1-3	many
TGTGCCAGCAGCACGAACAGGGGGCAAGGTCAGCCCCAGCATTTT	CASSTNRGQGQPQHF	TRBD1	TRBV5-5	TRBJ1-5	many
TGTGCCAGCAGCTTGTCTGAGAACAATGAGCAGTTCTTC	CASSLSENNEQFF	.	TRBV5-4	TRBJ2-1	many
TGCGCCAGTCGGGAGGTCCAGAGCACTGAAGCTTTCTTT	CASREVQSTEAFF	.	TRBV5-1	TRBJ1-1	few